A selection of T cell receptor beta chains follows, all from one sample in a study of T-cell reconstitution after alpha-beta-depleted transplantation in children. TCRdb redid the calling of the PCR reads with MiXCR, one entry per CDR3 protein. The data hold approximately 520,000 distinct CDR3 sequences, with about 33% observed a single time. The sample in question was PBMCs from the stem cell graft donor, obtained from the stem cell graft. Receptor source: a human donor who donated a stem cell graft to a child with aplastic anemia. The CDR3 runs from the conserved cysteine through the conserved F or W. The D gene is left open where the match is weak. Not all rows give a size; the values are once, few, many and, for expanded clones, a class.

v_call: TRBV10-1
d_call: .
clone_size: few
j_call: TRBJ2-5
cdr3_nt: TGCGCCAGCAGTGAAGGGTCTCAAGAGACCCAGTACTTC
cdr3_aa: CASSEGSQETQYF

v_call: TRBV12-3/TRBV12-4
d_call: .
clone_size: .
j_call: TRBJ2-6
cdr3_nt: TGTGCCAGCAGTTTGATAGAGTTCTCTGGGGCCAACGTCCTGACTTTC
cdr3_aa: CASSLIEFSGANVLTF

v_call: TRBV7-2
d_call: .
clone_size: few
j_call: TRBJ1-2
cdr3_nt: TGTGCCAGCAGCATGAAGGTCCCGGATGGGTATGGCTACACCTTC
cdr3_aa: CASSMKVPDGYGYTF

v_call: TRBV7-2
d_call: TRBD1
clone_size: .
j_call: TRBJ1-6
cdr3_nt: TGTGCCAGCAGCTTCAACCGGGACAGCAGAAGTAATTCACCCCTCCACTTT
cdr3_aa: CASSFNRDSRSNSPLHF

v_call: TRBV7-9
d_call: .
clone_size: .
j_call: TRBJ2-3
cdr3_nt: TGTGCCAGCAGCCGCCCGGGGGCATTGAGCACAGATACGCAGTATTTT
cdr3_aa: CASSRPGALSTDTQYF

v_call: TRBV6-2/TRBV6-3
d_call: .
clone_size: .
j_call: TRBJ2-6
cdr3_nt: TGTGCCAGCAGTACCGACAGACGCTCTGGGGCCAACGTCCTGACTTTC
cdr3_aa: CASSTDRRSGANVLTF

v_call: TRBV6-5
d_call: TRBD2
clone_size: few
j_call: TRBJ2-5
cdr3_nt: TGTGCCAGCAGTTACGGATTGACTAGCCCAGAGACCCAGTACTTC
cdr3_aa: CASSYGLTSPETQYF

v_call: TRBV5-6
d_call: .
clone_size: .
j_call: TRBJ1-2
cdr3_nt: TGTGCCAGCAGCTTCGGGACATCTTATAACTATGGCTACACCTTC
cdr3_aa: CASSFGTSYNYGYTF

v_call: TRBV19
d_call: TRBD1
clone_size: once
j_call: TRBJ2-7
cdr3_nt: TGTGCCAGTAGGAAGCAGGGGGCTCGGGACGAGCAGTACTTC
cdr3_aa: CASRKQGARDEQYF

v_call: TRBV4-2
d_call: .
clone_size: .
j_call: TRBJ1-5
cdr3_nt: TGTGCCAGCAGCCAAGAGGCGGCTAGCAATCAGCCCCAGCATTTT
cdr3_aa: CASSQEAASNQPQHF

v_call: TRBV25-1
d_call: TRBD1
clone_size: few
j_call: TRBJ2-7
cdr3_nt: TGTGCCAGCGCCCGCAGGGGGATGTACGAGCAGTACTTC
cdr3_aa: CASARRGMYEQYF

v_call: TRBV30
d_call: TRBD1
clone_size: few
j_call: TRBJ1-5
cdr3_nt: TGTGCCGTCGACAGGGGGAAAGGTAGCCCCCAGCATTTT
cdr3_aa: CAVDRGKGSPQHF

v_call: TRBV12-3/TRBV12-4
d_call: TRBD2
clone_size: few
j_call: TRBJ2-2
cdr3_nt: TGTGCCAGCAGTTTAATCAGGACTAGCTTTTCCGGGGAGCTGTTTTTT
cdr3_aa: CASSLIRTSFSGELFF

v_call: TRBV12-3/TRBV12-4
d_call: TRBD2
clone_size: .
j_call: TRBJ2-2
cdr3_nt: TGTGCCAGCAGTTTACCCGAGCGGGAGGTAAACACCGGGGAGCTGTTTTTT
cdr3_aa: CASSLPEREVNTGELFF

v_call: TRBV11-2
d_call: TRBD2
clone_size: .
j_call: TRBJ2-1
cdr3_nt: TGTGCCAGCAGCTCGTACCTGACTAGCGGGCGTGTGGGTGGTGAGCAGTTCTTC
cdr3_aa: CASSSYLTSGRVGGEQFF

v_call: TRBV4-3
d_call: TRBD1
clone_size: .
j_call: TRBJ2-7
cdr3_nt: TGCGCCAGCAGCCACGACAGGGGCTACGAGCAGTACTTC
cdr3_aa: CASSHDRGYEQYF

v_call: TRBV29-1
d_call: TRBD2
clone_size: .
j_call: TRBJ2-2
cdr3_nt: TGCAGCGCAATTGGACTAGTCGGTTCCGGGGAGCTGTTTTTT
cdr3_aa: CSAIGLVGSGELFF

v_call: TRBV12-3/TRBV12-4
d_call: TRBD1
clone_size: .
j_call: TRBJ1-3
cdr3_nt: TGTGCCAGCAGTCCGGACAGGTATAAAAACACCATATATTTT
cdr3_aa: CASSPDRYKNTIYF

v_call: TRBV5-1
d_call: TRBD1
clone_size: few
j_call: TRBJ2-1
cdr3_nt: TGCGCCAGCAGCTTGGAAGGGACAGGGGGCATCAGGAATGAGCAGTTCTTC
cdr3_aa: CASSLEGTGGIRNEQFF

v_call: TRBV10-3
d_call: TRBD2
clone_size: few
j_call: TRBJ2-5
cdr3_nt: TGTGCCATCAGAGTAGCGGGAGGGCCTAAAGAGACCCAGTACTTC
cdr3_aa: CAIRVAGGPKETQYF

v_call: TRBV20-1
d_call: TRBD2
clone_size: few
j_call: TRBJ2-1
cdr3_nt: TGCAGTGCTAGAAGTAGCGGGAGGATCTACAATGAGCAGTTCTTC
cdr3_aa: CSARSSGRIYNEQFF

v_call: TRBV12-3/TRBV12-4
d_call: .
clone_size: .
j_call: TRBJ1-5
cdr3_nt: TGTGCCAGCAGTCTCCGACCCAATCAGCCCCAGCATTTT
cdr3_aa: CASSLRPNQPQHF

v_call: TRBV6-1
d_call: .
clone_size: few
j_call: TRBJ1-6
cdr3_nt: TGTGCCAGCGTCAGCGTCGGGAATTCACCCCTCCACTTT
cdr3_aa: CASVSVGNSPLHF

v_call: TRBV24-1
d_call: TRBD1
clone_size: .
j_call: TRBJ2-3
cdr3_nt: TGTGCCACCAGTGACAGACAGGGGGCCACAGATACGCAGTATTTT
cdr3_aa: CATSDRQGATDTQYF

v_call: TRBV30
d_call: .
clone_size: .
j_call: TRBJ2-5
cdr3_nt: TGTGCCTGGAGTTCGGGACTTTCAGGCGCAGAGACCCAGTACTTC
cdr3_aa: CAWSSGLSGAETQYF

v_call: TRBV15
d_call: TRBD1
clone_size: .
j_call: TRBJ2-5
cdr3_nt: TGTGCCACCAGCAGAGCCGGTACAGGGGGAGAGACCCAGTACTTC
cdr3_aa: CATSRAGTGGETQYF

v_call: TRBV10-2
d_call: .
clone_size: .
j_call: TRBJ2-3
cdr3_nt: TGCGCCAGCAGTGAGCCGCTGCTACTGGCAGATACGCAGTATTTT
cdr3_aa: CASSEPLLLADTQYF

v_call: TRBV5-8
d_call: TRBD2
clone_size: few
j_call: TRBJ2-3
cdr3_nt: TGTGCCAGCAGCTTTGTTTCTAGCGGGAGGGCCGGCACAGATACGCAGTATTTT
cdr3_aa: CASSFVSSGRAGTDTQYF

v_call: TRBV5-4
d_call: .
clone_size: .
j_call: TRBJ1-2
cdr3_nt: TGTGCCAGCAGCTTGGCCCTGGAAGTGGCCTACGGCTACACCTTC
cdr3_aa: CASSLALEVAYGYTF

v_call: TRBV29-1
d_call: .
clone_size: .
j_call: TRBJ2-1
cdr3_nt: TGCATCGTCGAGACTCAGTATGAGCAGTTCTTC
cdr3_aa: CIVETQYEQFF

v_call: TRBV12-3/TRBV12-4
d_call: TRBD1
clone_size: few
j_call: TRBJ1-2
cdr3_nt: TGTGCCAGCAGCCAACCCCTACAGGGGGCCGGGGGCTACACCTTC
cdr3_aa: CASSQPLQGAGGYTF

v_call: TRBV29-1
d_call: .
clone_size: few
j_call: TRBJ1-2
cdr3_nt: TGCAGCGTTGAGGGGGCGACTCAGAACTATGGCTACACCTTC
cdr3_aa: CSVEGATQNYGYTF

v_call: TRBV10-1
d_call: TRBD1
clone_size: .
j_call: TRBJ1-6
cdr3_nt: TGCGCCAGCAGTGAGTCGCCGGACAGGGCTTCACCCCTCCACTTT
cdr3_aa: CASSESPDRASPLHF

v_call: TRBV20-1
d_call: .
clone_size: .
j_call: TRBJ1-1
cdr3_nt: TGCAGTGCCCCGGACAGTGGTACTGAAGCTTTCTTT
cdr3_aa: CSAPDSGTEAFF

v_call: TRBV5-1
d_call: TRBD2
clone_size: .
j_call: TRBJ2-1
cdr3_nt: TGCGCCAGCAGCTTGGGGACTAGCGGGACGGGTCCCCTCTACAATGAGCAGTTCTTC
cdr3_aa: CASSLGTSGTGPLYNEQFF

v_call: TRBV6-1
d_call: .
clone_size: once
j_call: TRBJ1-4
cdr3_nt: TGTGCCACGCGTCAGGGGCCGGGCGAAAAACTGTTTTTT
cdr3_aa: CATRQGPGEKLFF

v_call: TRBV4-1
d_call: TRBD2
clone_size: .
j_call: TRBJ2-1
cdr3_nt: TGCGCCAGCAGCGCAACTAGCGACCGGACCGGTGAGCAGTTCTTC
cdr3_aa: CASSATSDRTGEQFF